The clone carrying this T cell receptor (beta chain) was recorded many times. A much larger clone lies a single base off, so this may be a read error. Trimming stripped 4 bases from V and 5 bases from J, with 14 bases between. CDR1 SNHLY and CDR2 FYNNEI come from the germline V gene. This CDR3 contains 14 residues. The data were taken from a study of CDR3 diversity in severe acne. MiXCR, run by TCRdb on the PCR reads, gives a single entry per CDR3 protein. The sample has around 94,000 distinct CDR3 sequences; more than 45% are singletons. The chain has TRBV2 and TRBJ1-2; a weak D match, TRBD1 (5 bases). The sequence derives from a male donor with acne. Sequencing was done on a sample of blood. Written as DNA, the CDR3 is TGTGCCAGCAGTGGAGTGGCAGGGATATATGGCTACACCTTC. It specifies CASSGVAGIYGYTF.